The 22 T cell receptor beta chains in this list originate from one sample, sequenced in a study of CD8+ T cells in alopecia areata. Documented treatment: oral pan-JAK inhibitor, 5-10 mg twice daily. Following extraction, RNA underwent reverse transcription to cDNA, which served as the sequencing template. The assay was immunoSEQ multiplex PCR, and TCRdb's table has in-frame clones only and misses some. Of 150,000 to 200,000 clones listed, around 60% are singletons. Sequenced material: CD4+ T cells sorted from blood, taken at week 24, from a patient treated with tofacitinib. The origin of the receptors is a human donor with alopecia areata.

The genes are TRBV7-3 and TRBJ1-3; D is uncertain. V shed 5 bases and J shed 2 bases, with 13 bases lying between them. Germline V gene sequence: CDR1 SGHTA, CDR2 FQGTGA. The CDR3 is 15 amino acids. The CDR3 sequence: CASSQTGGTGNTIYF. CDR3 DNA sequence: TGTGCCAGCAGCCAAACGGGTGGGACTGGAAACACCATATATTTT.

CDR3 DNA sequence: TGTGCCAGCAGCTGGACAGGGGGCAATACGCAGTATTTT. Amino acid sequence: CASSWTGGNTQYF. The chain uses TRBV5-6 and TRBJ2-3, with 11 bases fitting TRBD1. Per germline, CDR1 SGHDT and CDR2 YYEEEE. J gave up 7 bases and V 3 bases, and 1 base lay outside the gene matches. The CDR3 consists of 13 residues.

The CDR3 DNA sequence: TGTGCCAGCAGTGGGCAGGGTTCGTGGGAGACCCAGTACTTC. This sequence encodes CASSGQGSWETQYF. This chain joins TRBV25-1 and TRBJ2-5, with D possibly TRBD1 on 5 matching bases. The CDR3 is 14 amino acids. The germline CDR1 and CDR2 sequences are MGHDK and SYGVNS. V shed 4 bases and J shed 5 bases, with 14 bases lying between them.

V gene TRBV14 combines with J gene TRBJ1-3; D gene ambiguous. The CDR3 spans 14 residues. Germline V gene lookup returns CDR1 SGHDN and CDR2 FVKESK. Trimming cost V 4 bases and J 0 bases, with 7 bases left between them. CDR3 sequence: CASSPMSSGNTIYF. In DNA form, the CDR3 reads TGTGCCAGCAGCCCCATGAGCTCTGGAAACACCATATATTTT.

The CDR3 DNA follows: TGTGCCAGCAGGGGGGATGGTAGGCGAATTGCTGGCTACACCTTC. This gives the protein CASRGDGRRIAGYTF. V usage is TRBV2 and J usage is TRBJ1-2; the D gene is possibly TRBD1 (5 bases). The CDR3 consists of 15 residues. The germline V gene has CDR1 SNHLY and CDR2 FYNNEI. The ends were cut back, 6 bases at V and 7 bases at J, with 21 bases in the middle.

The chain combines TRBV18 with TRBJ1-1, with TRBD1 identical over 7 bases. The CDR3 totals 15 residues. Germline CDR1 KGHSH, CDR2 LQKENI. V lost 2 bases to trimming and J lost 1 base; unmatched junction nucleotides: 4. CDR3 bases: TGTGCCAGCTCACCAAACCGGGACAGGAACACTGAAGCTTTCTTT. Translated: CASSPNRDRNTEAFF.

This clone has only a few counts. The chain couples TRBV7-9 to TRBJ1-2; D is possibly TRBD1 (5 bases). The CDR3 is 14 amino acids. Trimming cost V 5 bases and J 0 bases, with 10 bases left between them. Germline CDR1 and CDR2: SEHNR and FQNEAQ (reference sequence). The CDR3 protein is CASSDGGSNYGYTF. CDR3 bases: TGTGCCAGCAGCGACGGGGGATCTAACTATGGCTACACCTTC.

A few counts support this clone. The rearrangement uses TRBV5-1 and TRBJ2-3; unclear D gene. This CDR3 is built from 15 residues. Trimming took 4 bases from V and 0 from J, leaving 12 bases between them. Germline CDR1 SGHRS, CDR2 YFSETQ. In DNA form, the CDR3 reads TGCGCCAGCAGCCTCCTCATGACTAGCACAGATACGCAGTATTTT. This sequence encodes CASSLLMTSTDTQYF. The whole variable domain, remainder taken from reference TRBV5-1 and TRBJ2-3, is KAGVTQTPRYLIKTRGQQVTLSCSPISGHRSVSWYQQTPGQGLQFLFEYFSETQRNKGNFPGRFSGRQFSNSRSEMNVSTLELGDSALYLCASSLLMTSTDTQYFGPGTRLTVL.

This chain links TRBV30 with TRBJ2-5; D may match TRBD1 or TRBD2 (7 bases each). The CDR3 contains 16 residues. Germline lookup yields CDR1 GTSNPN and CDR2 SVGIG (reference sequence). V lost 2 bases and J lost 2, with 18 bases in between. The CDR3 DNA follows: TGTGCCTGGAGTCCACCAGGGGGGAGGGGTCAAGAGACCCAGTACTTC. Its protein product is CAWSPPGGRGQETQYF.

The chain couples TRBV6-5 to TRBJ2-7; 7 bases line up with TRBD2. The germline V gene encodes CDR1 MNHEY and CDR2 SVGAGI. The CDR3 contains 13 residues. Germline trimming cut 5 bases from V and 2 bases from J; bases unmatched to any gene: 3. The chain's CDR3 is CASSDGGTYEQYF. The CDR3 DNA reads as TGTGCCAGCAGTGACGGGGGGACCTACGAGCAGTACTTC.

This clone appeared a single time. The chain is built from TRBV9 and TRBJ2-3, with D possibly being TRBD2 (7 bases). Trimming removed 1 base at V and 2 bases at J, with 17 bases between. The CDR3 covers 17 residues. Per germline, CDR1 SGDLS and CDR2 YYNGEE. This CDR3 reads CASSVSSSGGPTDTQYF. The CDR3 nucleotides read TGTGCCAGCAGCGTATCCTCTTCGGGGGGCCCCACAGATACGCAGTATTTT.

The chain carries TRBV5-6 and TRBJ2-5; 8 nucleotides align to TRBD2. The CDR3 sequence is 14 residues long. V lost 5 bases and J lost 0; bases outside the gene matches: 3. Germline loops: CDR1 SGHDT, CDR2 YYEEEE. CDR3 loop: CASRRRGDQETQYF. The CDR3 nucleotides are TGTGCCAGCAGGAGGCGGGGGGACCAAGAGACCCAGTACTTC.

The V and J genes are TRBV6-5 and TRBJ2-5, with 9 bases fitting TRBD1. The germline gives CDR1 MNHEY, CDR2 SVGAGI. This CDR3 spans 16 amino acids. V shed 2 bases and J 5 bases; nucleotides not matched to a gene: 9. The CDR3: CASSYVSGTGSETQYF. The DNA for the CDR3 is TGTGCCAGCAGTTACGTGTCCGGGACAGGGTCTGAGACCCAGTACTTC.

The chain couples TRBV30 to TRBJ2-7, with D perhaps being TRBD1 or TRBD2 (7 bases each). With 0 bases removed from V and 2 bases from J, the gap between germline ends came to 14 bases. Germline CDR1 GTSNPN, CDR2 SVGIG (reference sequence). The CDR3 spans 15 residues. DNA of the CDR3: TGTGCCTGGAGTGTCCTACAGGGGAGGGCCTACGAGCAGTACTTC. As protein: CAWSVLQGRAYEQYF.

This chain connects TRBV19 to TRBJ2-7, with TRBD1 matching over 10 bases. The CDR3 is 15 residues long. After removal of 5 bases from V and 2 bases from J, the junction contained 6 bases not matched to a gene. CDR1 is LNHDA and CDR2 is SQIVND in the germline V gene (reference sequence). The CDR3 loop is CASSPRTGGTYEQYF. The CDR3 coding sequence is TGTGCCAGTAGTCCCCGGACAGGGGGGACCTACGAGCAGTACTTC.

CDR3 residues: CSVQGGSSYNEQFF. The DNA for the CDR3 is TGCAGCGTTCAAGGTGGGAGCTCCTACAATGAGCAGTTCTTC. The rearrangement links TRBV29-1 to TRBJ2-1; tentatively, D is TRBD2 (5 bases). The V and J ends lost 5 bases and 0 bases respectively, with 11 bases between them. Germline loops: CDR1 SQVTM, CDR2 ANQGSEA. There are 14 residues in the CDR3.

This clone was picked up a small number of times. The rearrangement links TRBV7-4 to TRBJ1-3, with 7 bases identical to TRBD1. V shed 1 base and J 0 bases; nucleotides not matched to a gene: 9. The V gene's germline CDR1 is SGHVT and CDR2 SQSDAQ. This CDR3 is built from 18 residues. CDR3 sequence: CASSLEPGQMSSGNTIYF. The CDR3 bases are TGTGCCAGCAGCTTAGAACCGGGACAGATGAGCTCTGGAAACACCATATATTTT.

V usage is TRBV6-5 and J usage is TRBJ2-7; no reliable D call. Germline V lookup: CDR1 MNHEY, CDR2 SVGAGI. The CDR3 sequence is 13 residues long. The ends were cut back, 0 bases at V and 7 bases at J, with 10 bases in the middle. In DNA, the CDR3 is TGTGCCAGCAGTTACTCCAGGCCTGGGGAGCAGTACTTC. It yields the protein CASSYSRPGEQYF.

The rearrangement joins TRBV30 to TRBJ1-2; D is uncertain. V was trimmed by 5 bases and J by 5 bases, leaving 9 bases between them. Germline V lookup: CDR1 GTSNPN, CDR2 SVGIG (reference sequence). The CDR3 covers 11 residues. The CDR3 DNA reads TGTGCCTGGTCGAACCTGTATGGCTACACCTTC. It yields the protein CAWSNLYGYTF. Full variable domain (outside the CDR3, taken from reference TRBV30 and TRBJ1-2): SQTIHQWPATLVQPVGSPLSLECTVEGTSNPNLYWYRQAAGRGLQLLFYSVGIGQISSEVPQNLSASRPQDRQFILSSKKLLLSDSGFYLCAWSNLYGYTFGSGTRLTVV.

This clone appeared a few times. The chain has TRBV7-9 and TRBJ2-1, with 10 positions matching TRBD2. The CDR3 runs to 15 residues. The V and J ends lost 1 base and 4 bases, in that order; junction bases with no gene match: 1. Germline V gene sequence: CDR1 SEHNR, CDR2 FQNEAQ (reference sequence). The CDR3 sequence is CASSLGTSGYNEQFF. The CDR3, as DNA: TGTGCCAGCAGCTTAGGGACTAGCGGTTACAATGAGCAGTTCTTC.

The CDR3 region is CATTRDRNTEAFF. The CDR3 DNA reads as TGTGCCACTACGCGGGATAGAAACACTGAAGCTTTCTTT. The rearrangement uses TRBV15 and TRBJ1-1, with no clear D. Deletions cut 9 bases from V and 2 bases from J, with 13 bases between. Germline loops: CDR1 LNHNV, CDR2 YYDKDF (reference sequence). This CDR3 is built from 13 residues.

The chain uses TRBV30 and TRBJ1-1, with D maybe TRBD1 (6 bases). Trimming took 4 bases from V and 1 from J, leaving 10 bases between them. CDR3 length equals 13 residues. Germline CDR1 and CDR2: GTSNPN and SVGIG (reference sequence). CDR3 sequence (DNA): TGTGCCTGGAACCGACAGGCGAACACTGAAGCTTTCTTT. As protein: CAWNRQANTEAFF.